Presented here are 9 T cell receptor beta chains from one specimen sequenced in a study of T cells in Graves' hyperthyroidism and ophthalmopathy. Researchers amplified the TCR beta CDR3 regions from RNA transcripts. A first-round RT-PCR of the TCR CDR3 used the HTBI primer set. TCRdb reprocessed the multiplex PCR reads with MiXCR, giving one entry per CDR3 protein. Of 390,000 or so distinct CDR3 sequences in the sample, roughly 14% were seen once. Sample: blood. The receptors shown here come from a man younger than 35 with Graves' ophthalmopathy.

In this sample, this clonotype turned up many times. This chain joins TRBV11-3 and TRBJ2-7; 7 bases align to TRBD1. CDR1 is SGHNT, CDR2 YENEEA, per germline. The CDR3 extends over 15 amino acids. Germline trimming cut 5 bases from V and 1 base from J; bases unmatched to any gene: 8. The CDR3 protein is CASSTRQGWSYEQYF. The CDR3 nucleotides are TGTGCCAGCAGCACCCGACAGGGTTGGTCCTACGAGCAGTACTTC.

As to this clonotype: A read error may be the cause here, since a much bigger clone is one base away. This chain uses TRBV7-9 with TRBJ1-1, with D possibly matching TRBD1 (5 bases). V was shortened by 0 bases and J by 3 bases, with 11 bases between the two germline ends. This CDR3 comprises 15 residues. In germline, CDR1 is SEHNR, CDR2 FQNEAQ (reference sequence). The CDR3 bases are TGTGCCAGCAGCTTAGCAGGGTCGGGGCACACTGAAGCTTTCTTT. This sequence encodes CASSLAGSGHTEAFF.

CDR3 sequence reads: CSATLGSGKGETQYF. In nucleotides, the CDR3 is TGCAGTGCTACCCTGGGTAGCGGGAAAGGAGAGACCCAGTACTTC. The chain carries TRBV20-1 and TRBJ2-5; TRBD2 matches at 8 bases. Germline V lookup: CDR1 DFQATT, CDR2 SNEGSKA (reference sequence). The CDR3 length is 15 residues. V lost 4 bases, J lost 4 bases, and 11 bases stayed unmatched.

This clonotype was observed many times. The chain couples TRBV7-3 to TRBJ2-1; unclear D gene. V was shortened by 8 bases and J by 9 bases, with 8 bases between the two germline ends. Germline loops: CDR1 SGHTA, CDR2 FQGTGA. This CDR3 has 10 residues. In DNA form, the CDR3 reads TGTGCCAGCCGCCGGTTTGAGCAGTTCTTC. Amino acid sequence: CASRRFEQFF.

V usage is TRBV10-3 and J usage is TRBJ1-6; no clear D. The germline gives CDR1 ENHRY, CDR2 SYGVKD. Trimming stripped 2 bases from V and 7 bases from J, with 12 bases between. This CDR3 spans 15 amino acids. The CDR3 bases are TGTGCCATCAGTGAGGGGCCGGAGGTGAATTCACCCCTCCACTTT. Protein: CAISEGPEVNSPLHF.

This clonotype was recorded many times. The V call is TRBV6-5, the J call TRBJ2-5; 9 bases map to TRBD1. The J segment lost 5 bases and the V segment lost 2 bases, leaving 9 bases of the junction unmatched. Germline loops: CDR1 MNHEY, CDR2 SVGAGI. The CDR3 has 16 amino acids. CDR3 in amino acids: CASSYSRQGVAETQYF. CDR3 in DNA: TGTGCCAGCAGTTACAGTAGACAGGGGGTTGCGGAGACCCAGTACTTC.

This clonotype was detected many times. The chain has TRBV30 and TRBJ1-1; 7 bases are shared with TRBD1. The V segment lost 4 bases and the J segment 4 bases; nucleotides outside the gene matches: 9. Germline V gives CDR1 GTSNPN, CDR2 SVGIG (reference sequence). CDR3 length: 14 amino acids. CDR3 bases: TGTGCCTGGAACATACAGGGGTGGACCACTGAAGCTTTCTTT. The encoded protein is CAWNIQGWTTEAFF.

This clonotype was seen at least ten times. The rearrangement uses TRBV11-1 and TRBJ2-5, with 9 positions matching TRBD1. Germline V gives CDR1 SGHAT, CDR2 FQDESV (reference sequence). This CDR3 is 15 amino acids long. The V and J ends lost 5 bases and 1 base, in that order; junction bases with no gene match: 5. The CDR3 loop reads CASSVGTGLQETQYF. CDR3 nucleotides: TGTGCCAGCAGCGTGGGGACAGGGCTCCAAGAGACCCAGTACTTC.

In the case of this clonotype: A much larger clone lies one base from this, so it may be a read error. This rearrangement joins TRBV7-9 to TRBJ2-7; D tentatively fits TRBD1 or TRBD2 (5 bases each). This CDR3 has 15 amino acids. Germline CDR1 reads SEHNR; CDR2 reads FQNEAQ (reference sequence). Trimming removed 3 bases from V and 7 bases from J, with 19 bases in between. The CDR3 region has the DNA TGTGCCAGCAGCTTGCCCGGGACGGCGGGTTCGGAGCAGTACTTC. Translation gives CASSLPGTAGSEQYF.